The rows below give T cell receptor beta chains drawn from one sample of a study of blood T cell repertoires in COVID-19. The data were produced by immunoSEQ multiplex PCR, yet TCRdb's version contains in-frame clones alone and is incomplete. The table lists about 220,000 clones, 87% of them singletons, with 2% to 3% in the top ten. Sample: PBMCs or T cells enriched from blood (not recorded which). These receptors originate from a woman aged 30 to 39 with acute COVID-19. Each CDR3 is given with its conserved first and last residue. Fields, in order: V gene, CDR3 length, D gene, J gene, clone size, CDR3 protein, CDR3 DNA. The D gene is left open where the match is weak. Clone size is given for some rows only: seen once, a few or many times, or a class if the clone is expanded.

>TRBV7-9|14|TRBD1|TRBJ2-7|NA
CASSLPGQTYEQYF
TGTGCCAGCAGCTTGCCGGGACAGACCTACGAGCAGTACTTC
>TRBV11-2|12|NA|TRBJ1-2|NA
CASSFGQGSFTF
NA
>TRBV15|16|NA|TRBJ1-1|once
CATSLGTGGGNTEAFF
TGTGCCACCAGCTTGGGGACTGGCGGTGGGAACACTGAAGCTTTCTTT
>TRBV5-5|15|NA|TRBJ2-2|NA
CASSFRSLLTGELFF
TGTGCCAGCAGCTTTCGGTCCCTCTTGACCGGGGAGCTGTTTTTT
>TRBV18|15|NA|TRBJ1-5|NA
CASSLGQTRNQPQHF
TGTGCCAGCTCACTCGGACAGACGCGCAATCAGCCCCAGCATTTT
>TRBV5-6|14|NA|TRBJ1-6|NA
CASSPWTENSPLHF
TGTGCCAGCAGCCCGTGGACAGAGAATTCACCCCTCCACTTT
>TRBV5-1|19|TRBD2|TRBJ2-1|NA
CASSEPRGSGGASYNEQFF
TGCGCCAGCAGCGAACCGAGGGGTAGCGGGGGGGCGTCCTACAATGAGCAGTTCTTC
>TRBV6-2/TRBV6-3|18|TRBD1|TRBJ1-5|medium-sized
CASSYGDSPFYSNQPQHF
TGTGCCAGCAGTTACGGGGACAGCCCGTTTTATAGCAATCAGCCCCAGCATTTT
>TRBV30|12|TRBD1|TRBJ1-3|NA
CAWGTGRNTIYF
TGTGCCTGGGGGACAGGTAGAAACACCATATATTTT
>TRBV10-2|14|NA|TRBJ2-5|NA
CASSRRGFQETQYF
TGCGCCAGCAGTAGGAGGGGTTTCCAAGAGACCCAGTACTTC
>TRBV29-1|14|NA|TRBJ2-5|NA
CSVERGGGGETQYF
TGCAGCGTTGAGCGGGGCGGGGGCGGAGAGACCCAGTACTTC
>TRBV7-9|14|TRBD1|TRBJ2-7|NA
CASSPLQGSYEQYF
TGTGCCAGCAGCCCCCTACAGGGGTCCTACGAGCAGTACTTC
>TRBV3-1/TRBV3-2|15|NA|TRBJ1-3|NA
CASSQDRASGNTIYF
TGTGCCAGCAGCCAAGACAGGGCATCTGGAAACACCATATATTTT
>TRBV29-1|13|NA|TRBJ1-1|NA
CSASDIWITEAFF
TGCAGCGCTAGTGACATCTGGATCACTGAAGCTTTCTTT